This T cell receptor (beta chain) was profiled in a study of T cells after yellow fever vaccination. V lost 6 bases to trimming and J lost 3 bases; unmatched junction nucleotides: 11. The CDR3 has 17 amino acids. Germline assignment: CDR1 SQVTM and CDR2 ANQGSEA. TCRdb processed the 5' RACE reads anew with MiXCR; each CDR3 protein has one entry. Of hundreds of thousands of distinct CDR3 sequences listed, 10% to 15% were seen once; the top ten hold 15%. The chain has TRBV29-1 and TRBJ2-2; 12 bases fit TRBD2. The sample was PBMCs, taken on the day of the yellow fever booster vaccination. The origin of this receptor is a man younger than 45 who received the YFV17D yellow fever vaccine. The CDR3 DNA reads as TGCAGCGTCTCTCAATCTAGCGGGAGGGCCTACACCGGGGAGCTGTTTTTT. Translated, it gives CSVSQSSGRAYTGELFF.